Sequencing of this TCR beta chain was carried out in a study of blood T cells in healthy people across ages. General observations from the study: Diversity was higher, and naive CD4+ cells more numerous, in long-lived donors than in aged donors. When one million T cells were used, diversity estimates were thought to be underestimates. What prevented conclusive comparison of naive and antigen-experienced cells was that PBMCs were unsorted.

This CDR3 comprises 12 residues. CDR1 and CDR2 from the germline V gene are SQVTM and ANQGSEA. Primers used in a second PCR of about 7 to 12 cycles were a sample-barcoded 5' primer and a J-beta primer mix. A single record per CDR3 protein comes from TCRdb applying MiXCR to the 5' RACE reads. The sample carries roughly 1,300,000 distinct CDR3 sequences, 55% to 75% recorded once. For this clonotype: As yet, its antigen is unknown. A read error may produce the germline difference seen at one junction end.

The TCR originated in a man between 18 and 29 years old in good health. The specimen was blood. The V gene is TRBV29-1, the J gene TRBJ2-6; tentative D call: TRBD1 (5 bases). The CDR3 DNA reads TGCAGCTCATCCTCTGGGGCCAACGTCCCGACTTTC. Translating gives CSSSSGANVPTF.